Each of the 7 T cell receptor beta chains below was sequenced from the same sample in a study of T cell repertoires in aging, cancer and after chemotherapy. The template was genomic DNA from peripheral blood, not RNA. TRB rearrangements spanning V, D and J were amplified using mixed TRB-A/B primers. TCRdb re-analysed the multiplex PCR reads in MiXCR, keeping a single row per CDR3 protein. The sample has about 3,000 distinct CDR3 sequences; roughly 50% are singletons. The sample was blood. The receptors derive from a human donor with a blood cancer.

The genes are TRBV6-5 and TRBJ2-5, with TRBD2 identical over 13 bases. Germline V CDR1 and CDR2: MNHEY, SVGAGI. The CDR3 sequence is 17 residues long. Trimming took 5 bases from V and 0 from J; bases not matched to a gene: 6. The chain's CDR3 is CASSLPGLAGYQETQYF. In DNA, the CDR3 is TGTGCCAGCAGTCTCCCGGGACTAGCGGGGTACCAAGAGACCCAGTACTTC.

The genes are TRBV6-2 or TRBV6-3 and TRBJ2-7, with 7 bases identical to TRBD2. After removal of 2 bases from V and 7 bases from J, the junction contained 5 bases not matched to a gene. The CDR3 totals 13 residues. Germline CDR1 is MNHEY and CDR2 is SVGEGT. CDR3 DNA: TGTGCCAGCAGTTACGTGGGAGGGTGGGAGCAGTACTTC. It codes for CASSYVGGWEQYF.

As regards this clonotype: This may be a read error: a much more frequent sequence differs by one nucleotide. The chain joins TRBV29-1 to TRBJ2-2, with a tentative D call TRBD1 (5 bases). The CDR3 sequence is 14 residues long. Germline CDR1 and CDR2: SQVTM and ANQGSEA. The CDR3 DNA reads TGCAGCGTTGGACAGACTCCGAACACCAGGGAGCTGTTTTTT. Protein: CSVGQTPNTRELFF.

J is TRBJ2-7 and V is TRBV27; 9 bases fit TRBD1. Germline V gives CDR1 MNHEY, CDR2 SMNVEV (reference sequence). The CDR3 is 15 amino acids. J lost 1 base, V lost 3 bases, and 4 bases had no gene match. CDR3 nucleotides: TGTGCCAGCAGTTTTACAGGGGGCTTGTCCTACGAGCAGTACTTC. Protein product: CASSFTGGLSYEQYF.

V gene TRBV19 combines with J gene TRBJ1-2; D not certain. This CDR3 has 14 residues. V lost 3 bases, J lost 4 bases, and 12 bases lay in between. CDR1 LNHDA and CDR2 SQIVND come from the germline V gene (reference sequence). In DNA, the CDR3 is TGTGCCAGTAGTATGGATAGGAGGGCCTATGGCTACACCTTC. The encoded protein is CASSMDRRAYGYTF.

CDR3 sequence: CASKLAGGGGDTQYF. The CDR3 DNA sequence: TGTGCCAGCAAACTAGCGGGAGGGGGGGGAGATACGCAGTATTTT. The V and J genes are TRBV5-6 and TRBJ2-3, with 13 bases identical to TRBD2. CDR3 size: 15 residues. With 6 bases clipped from V and 5 bases from J, the junction kept 6 bases outside the gene matches. In germline, CDR1 is SGHDT, CDR2 YYEEEE.

There are a few counts of this clonotype. This chain joins TRBV19 and TRBJ2-1; D unclear. Trimming left V 1 base short and J 6 bases short, with 10 bases between. CDR3 length: 14 amino acids. Looked up from germline, CDR1 is LNHDA and CDR2 is SQIVND (reference sequence). In nucleotides, the CDR3 is TGTGCCAGTAGTATAGTACAAACGACCAATGAGCAGTTCTTC. Amino acids: CASSIVQTTNEQFF.